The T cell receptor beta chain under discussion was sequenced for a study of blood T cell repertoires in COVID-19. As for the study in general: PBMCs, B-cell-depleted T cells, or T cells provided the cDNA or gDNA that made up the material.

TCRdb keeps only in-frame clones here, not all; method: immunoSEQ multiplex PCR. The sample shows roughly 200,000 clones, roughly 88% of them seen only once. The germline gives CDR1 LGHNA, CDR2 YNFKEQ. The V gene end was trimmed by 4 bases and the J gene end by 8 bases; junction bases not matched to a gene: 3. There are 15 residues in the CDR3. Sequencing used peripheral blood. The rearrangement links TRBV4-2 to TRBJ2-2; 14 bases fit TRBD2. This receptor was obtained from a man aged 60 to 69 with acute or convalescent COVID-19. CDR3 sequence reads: CASSPGLAGEGELFF. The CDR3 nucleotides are TGTGCCAGCAGCCCGGGACTAGCGGGAGAAGGGGAGCTGTTTTTT.